Listed below are T cell receptor beta chains from one sample, sequenced in a study of T cell responses to AZD1222 COVID-19 vaccine. TCRdb's copy holds only in-frame clones and misses some; the assay was immunoSEQ multiplex PCR. The sample has 150,000 to 200,000 clones; just over 90% are singletons. Sequencing used peripheral blood, obtained 28 days after the second dose of the MenACWY control vaccine. The receptor set was obtained from an adult who received the MenACWY meningococcal vaccine as a control. The CDR3 runs from the conserved cysteine through the conserved F or W. A D gene is named only where the DNA matches it firmly. Clone size is given for some rows only: seen once, a few or many times, or a class if the clone is expanded.

>NA|TRBV7-2|TRBJ2-5|NA
CASSLALPADFETQYF
TGTGCCAGCAGCTTAGCGCTCCCCGCAGATTTCGAGACCCAGTACTTC
>NA|TRBV14|TRBJ1-6|NA
CASSQDWRQAYNSPLHF
TGTGCCAGCAGCCAAGATTGGAGACAGGCGTATAATTCACCCCTCCACTTT
>once|TRBV14|TRBJ2-2|NA
CASSPSITGELFF
TGTGCCAGCAGCCCATCAATAACCGGGGAGCTGTTTTTT
>NA|TRBV7-9|TRBJ2-7|TRBD2
CASSSPGLAGAYEQYF
TGTGCCAGCAGCTCCCCGGGCTTAGCGGGAGCCTACGAGCAGTACTTC
>NA|TRBV29-1|TRBJ2-7|NA
CSVDGSGLGYEQYF
TGCAGCGTTGATGGGTCGGGACTGGGCTACGAGCAGTACTTC
>NA|TRBV13|TRBJ2-1|NA
CASSSHGANEQFF
TGTGCCAGCAGCTCCCATGGGGCAAATGAGCAGTTCTTC
>NA|TRBV19|TRBJ2-1|TRBD2
CASSVSGASYNEQFF
TGTGCCAGTAGTGTTAGCGGGGCTTCCTACAATGAGCAGTTCTTC
>once|TRBV9|TRBJ2-7|TRBD2
CASSAGLAGGMGSYEQYF
TGTGCCAGCAGCGCCGGACTAGCGGGAGGGATGGGCTCCTACGAGCAGTACTTC
>NA|TRBV15|TRBJ1-3|NA
CATSRDIRRGGNTIYF
TGTGCCACCAGCAGAGACATTAGGAGGGGAGGAAACACCATATATTTT
>NA|TRBV6-2/TRBV6-3|TRBJ2-7|TRBD2
CASSYGGLAAPYEQYF
TGTGCCAGCAGTTACGGGGGACTAGCGGCCCCCTACGAGCAGTACTTC
>once|TRBV11-3|TRBJ2-2|TRBD2
CASSLDWSSGRGNTGELFF
TGTGCCAGCAGCTTAGATTGGTCTAGCGGGAGAGGTAACACCGGGGAGCTGTTTTTT
>few|TRBV19|TRBJ1-5|NA
CASSIGPTDTLGGNQPQHF
TGTGCCAGTAGTATAGGCCCCACGGACACCTTGGGAGGCAATCAGCCCCAGCATTTT
>NA|TRBV10-3|TRBJ1-6|NA
CAISVGIQDSPLHF
TGTGCCATCAGTGTGGGAATTCAGGATTCACCCCTCCACTTT
>NA|TRBV29-1|TRBJ2-3|NA
CSGRPWDSRHLNTQYF
TGCAGCGGGCGCCCATGGGACTCCCGCCACCTCAATACGCAGTATTTT
>NA|TRBV4-3|TRBJ2-3|TRBD2
CASSQFGTSGSSADTQYF
TGCGCCAGCAGCCAGTTCGGAACTAGCGGGAGCTCCGCAGATACGCAGTATTTT
>NA|TRBV3-1/TRBV3-2|TRBJ2-1|NA
CASSQGPYNEQFF
TGTGCCAGCAGCCAGGGACCCTACAATGAGCAGTTCTTC
>NA|TRBV29-1|TRBJ2-3|NA
CSVPLQGLAQQYF
TGCAGCGTTCCCCTCCAGGGGCTAGCGCAACAGTATTTT
>NA|TRBV10-3|TRBJ2-1|NA
CAIRPGGPYNEQFF
TGTGCCATCCGCCCGGGGGGCCCCTACAATGAGCAGTTCTTC
>NA|TRBV7-9|TRBJ2-7|TRBD1
CASSLGTGITPEQYF
TGTGCCAGCAGCTTAGGGACAGGGATCACCCCCGAGCAGTACTTC
>NA|TRBV23-1|TRBJ1-6|NA
CASLPPGAPLDSPLHF
TGCGCCAGCCTACCCCCCGGGGCCCCCTTAGATTCACCCCTCCACTTT
>NA|TRBV6-2/TRBV6-3|TRBJ2-5|NA
CASSYGGAGRVQETQYF
TGTGCCAGCAGTTACGGGGGTGCGGGCAGGGTCCAAGAGACCCAGTACTTC
>NA|TRBV4-3|TRBJ1-1|NA
CASSQDWGRGREVSGWTEAFF
TGCGCCAGCAGCCAAGACTGGGGACGGGGCAGGGAGGTATCCGGTTGGACTGAAGCTTTCTTT
>NA|TRBV3-1/TRBV3-2|TRBJ2-1|TRBD1
CASSQRDREVPYYNEQFF
TGTGCCAGCAGCCAGCGGGACAGGGAGGTCCCCTACTACAATGAGCAGTTCTTC
>NA|TRBV24-1|TRBJ2-1|NA
CATSDLLGAGYNEQFF
TGTGCCACCAGTGATTTACTGGGGGCCGGATACAATGAGCAGTTCTTC
>NA|TRBV30|TRBJ2-1|NA
CAWRRSGSRYNEQFF
TGTGCCTGGAGACGATCCGGGAGTAGGTACAATGAGCAGTTCTTC
>once|TRBV24-1|TRBJ2-2|TRBD2
CATSDWPAGGLEDTGELFF
TGTGCCACCAGTGATTGGCCAGCGGGAGGATTGGAGGACACCGGGGAGCTGTTTTTT
>NA|TRBV7-9|TRBJ2-2|TRBD2
CASSLGLAWGELFF
TGTGCCAGCAGCTTAGGACTAGCCTGGGGGGAGCTGTTTTTT
>NA|TRBV27|TRBJ1-5|TRBD1
CASSLGTGGNQPQHF
TGTGCCAGCAGTCTCGGGACAGGGGGCAATCAGCCCCAGCATTTT
>NA|TRBV5-4|TRBJ2-2|TRBD2
CASSLATGGPPGGELFF
TGTGCCAGCAGCTTGGCAACGGGAGGCCCTCCGGGGGGGGAGCTGTTTTTT
>NA|TRBV18|TRBJ1-6|NA
CASSPGPPPLHF
TGTGCCAGCTCTCCAGGCCCGCCACCCCTCCACTTT
>NA|TRBV7-3|TRBJ2-5|NA
CASSPGSQETQYF
TGTGCCAGCAGCCCCGGGAGCCAAGAGACCCAGTACTTC
>NA|TRBV12-3/TRBV12-4|TRBJ1-1|NA
CASATGFEAFF
TGTGCCAGCGCAACGGGGTTTGAAGCTTTCTTT
>once|TRBV28|TRBJ1-1|NA
CASREGYTEAFF
TGTGCCAGCAGAGAGGGGTACACTGAAGCTTTCTTT
>NA|TRBV7-2|TRBJ1-1|TRBD1
CASSLLTGVTEAFF
TGTGCCAGCAGCTTGCTGACAGGGGTCACTGAAGCTTTCTTT